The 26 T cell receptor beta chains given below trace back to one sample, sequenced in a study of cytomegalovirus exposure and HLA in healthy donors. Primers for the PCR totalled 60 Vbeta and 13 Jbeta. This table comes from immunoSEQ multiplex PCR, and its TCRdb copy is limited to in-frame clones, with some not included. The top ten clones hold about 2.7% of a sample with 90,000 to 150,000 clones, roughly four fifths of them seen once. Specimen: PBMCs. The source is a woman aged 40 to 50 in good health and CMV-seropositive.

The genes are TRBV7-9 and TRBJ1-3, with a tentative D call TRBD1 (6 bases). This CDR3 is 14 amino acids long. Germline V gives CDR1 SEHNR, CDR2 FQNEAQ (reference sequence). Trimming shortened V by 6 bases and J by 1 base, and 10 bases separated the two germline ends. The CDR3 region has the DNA TGTGCCAGCAGAAGGGGGGGTTCTGGAAACACCATATATTTT. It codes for CASRRGGSGNTIYF.

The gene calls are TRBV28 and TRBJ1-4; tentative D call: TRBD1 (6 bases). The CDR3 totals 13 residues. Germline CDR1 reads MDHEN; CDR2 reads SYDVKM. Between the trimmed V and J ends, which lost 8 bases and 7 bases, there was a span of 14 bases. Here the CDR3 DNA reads TGTGCCAGCGGTTCGGGGGGCGGTGAAAAACTGTTTTTT. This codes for CASGSGGGEKLFF.

CDR3 sequence reads: CASSQAGGSNTEAFF. DNA of the CDR3: TGTGCCAGCAGCCAAGCTGGAGGCTCGAACACTGAAGCTTTCTTT. The J gene is TRBJ1-1, the V gene TRBV14; D unclear. CDR3 length: 15 amino acids. Trimming removed 1 base from V and 1 base from J, with 10 bases in between. CDR1 and CDR2 (germline): SGHDN, FVKESK.

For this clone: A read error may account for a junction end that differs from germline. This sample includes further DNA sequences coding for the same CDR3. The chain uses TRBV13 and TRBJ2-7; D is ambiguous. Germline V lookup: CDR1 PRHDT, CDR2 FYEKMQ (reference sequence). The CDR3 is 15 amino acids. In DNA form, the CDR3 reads TGTGCCAGCAGCTCCTTTGCAGGCAGCTCCTACGAGCAGTACTTT. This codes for CASSSFAGSSYEQYF.

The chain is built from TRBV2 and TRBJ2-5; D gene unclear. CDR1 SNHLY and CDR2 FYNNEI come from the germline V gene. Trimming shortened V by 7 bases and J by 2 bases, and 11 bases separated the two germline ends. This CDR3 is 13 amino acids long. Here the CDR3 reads CASKRDSQETQYF. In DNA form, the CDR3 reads TGTGCCAGCAAACGCGACTCACAAGAGACCCAGTACTTC. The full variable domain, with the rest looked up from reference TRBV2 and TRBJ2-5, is EPEVTQTPSHQVTQMGQEVILRCVPISNHLYFYWYRQILGQKVEFLVSFYNNEISEKSEIFDDQFSVERPDGSNFTLKIRSTKLEDSAMYFCASKRDSQETQYFGPGTRLLVL.

The CDR3 DNA reads TGCGCCAGCAGAACAGGGTGGGGTAACTATGGCTACACCTTC. The encoded protein is CASRTGWGNYGYTF. The rearrangement links TRBV5-1 to TRBJ1-2; D is perhaps TRBD1 (6 bases). Deletions cut 5 bases from V and 1 base from J, with 12 bases between. Per germline, CDR1 SGHRS and CDR2 YFSETQ. The CDR3 loop spans 14 amino acids.

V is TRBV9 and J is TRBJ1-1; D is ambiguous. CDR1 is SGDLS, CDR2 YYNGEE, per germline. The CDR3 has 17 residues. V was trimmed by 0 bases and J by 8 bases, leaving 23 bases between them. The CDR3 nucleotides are TGTGCCAGCAGCGTAGGGTTCCTAGTTACACCAAATTCAGAAGCTTTCTTT. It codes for CASSVGFLVTPNSEAFF.

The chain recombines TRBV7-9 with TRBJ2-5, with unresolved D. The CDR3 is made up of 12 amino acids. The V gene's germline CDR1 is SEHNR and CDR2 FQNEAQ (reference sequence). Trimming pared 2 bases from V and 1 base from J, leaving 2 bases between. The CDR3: CASSLLQETQYF. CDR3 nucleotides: TGTGCCAGCAGCTTACTCCAAGAGACCCAGTACTTC. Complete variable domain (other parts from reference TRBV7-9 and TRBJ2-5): DTGVSQNPRHKITKRGQNVTFRCDPISEHNRLYWYRQTLGQGPEFLTYFQNEAQLEKSRLLSDRFSAERPKGSFSTLEIQRTEQGDSAMYLCASSLLQETQYFGPGTRLLVL.

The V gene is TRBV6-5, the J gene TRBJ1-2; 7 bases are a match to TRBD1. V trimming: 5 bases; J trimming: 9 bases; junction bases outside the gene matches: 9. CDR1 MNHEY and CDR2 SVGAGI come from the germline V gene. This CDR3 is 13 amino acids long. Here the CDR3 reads CASSPGQPLSYTF. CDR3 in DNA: TGTGCCAGCAGTCCGGGACAGCCCCTAAGCTACACCTTC.

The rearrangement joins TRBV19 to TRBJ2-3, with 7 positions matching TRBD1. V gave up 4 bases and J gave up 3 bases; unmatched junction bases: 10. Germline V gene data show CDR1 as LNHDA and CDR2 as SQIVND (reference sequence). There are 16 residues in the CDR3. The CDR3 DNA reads TGTGCCAGTAGTAAACGACAGGGTGGTGGTACAGATACGCAGTATTTT. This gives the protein CASSKRQGGGTDTQYF.

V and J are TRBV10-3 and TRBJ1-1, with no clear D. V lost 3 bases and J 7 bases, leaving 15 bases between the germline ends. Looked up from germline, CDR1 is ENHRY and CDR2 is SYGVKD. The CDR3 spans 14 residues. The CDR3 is CAISEGSGKIEAFF. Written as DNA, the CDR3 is TGTGCCATCAGTGAAGGCTCGGGGAAAATTGAAGCTTTCTTT.

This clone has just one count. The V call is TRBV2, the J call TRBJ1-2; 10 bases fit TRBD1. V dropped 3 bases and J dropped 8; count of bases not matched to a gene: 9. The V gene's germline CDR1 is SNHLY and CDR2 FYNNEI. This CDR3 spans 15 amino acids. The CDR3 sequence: CASSDRDRGVKGYTF. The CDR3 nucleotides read TGTGCCAGCAGTGATCGGGACAGGGGTGTGAAAGGCTACACCTTC.

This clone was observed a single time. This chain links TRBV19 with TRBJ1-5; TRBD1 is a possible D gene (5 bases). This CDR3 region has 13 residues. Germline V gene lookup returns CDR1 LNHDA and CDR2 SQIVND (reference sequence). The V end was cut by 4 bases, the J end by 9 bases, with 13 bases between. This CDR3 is CASSTSSTGPQHF. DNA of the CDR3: TGTGCCAGTAGTACTTCATCAACAGGGCCCCAGCATTTT.

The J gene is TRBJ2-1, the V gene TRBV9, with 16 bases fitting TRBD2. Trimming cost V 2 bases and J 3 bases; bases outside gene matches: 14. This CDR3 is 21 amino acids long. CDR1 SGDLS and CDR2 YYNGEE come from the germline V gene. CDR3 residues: CASSVHPSGTSGGANYNEQFF. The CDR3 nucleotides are TGTGCCAGCAGCGTTCACCCATCCGGGACTAGCGGGGGGGCTAACTACAATGAGCAGTTCTTC.

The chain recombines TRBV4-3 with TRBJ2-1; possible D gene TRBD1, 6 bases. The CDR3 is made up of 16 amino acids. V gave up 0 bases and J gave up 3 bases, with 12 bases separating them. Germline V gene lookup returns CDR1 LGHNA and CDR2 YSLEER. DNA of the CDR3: TGCGCCAGCAGCCAAGAGGACGGACAGCGCTACAATGAGCAGTTCTTC. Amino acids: CASSQEDGQRYNEQFF.

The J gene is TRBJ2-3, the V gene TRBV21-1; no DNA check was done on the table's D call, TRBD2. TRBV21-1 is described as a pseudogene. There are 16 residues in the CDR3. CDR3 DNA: TGTGCCAGCAGCAAAGCGGAACAGCACCGGGGAGATACGCAGTATTTT. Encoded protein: CASSKAEQHRGDTQYF.

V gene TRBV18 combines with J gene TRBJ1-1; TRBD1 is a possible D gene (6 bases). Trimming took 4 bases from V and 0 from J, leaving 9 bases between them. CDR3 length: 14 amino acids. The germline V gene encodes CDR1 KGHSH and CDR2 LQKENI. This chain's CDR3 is CASSQQGLNTEAFF. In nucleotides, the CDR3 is TGTGCCAGCTCACAACAGGGTTTGAACACTGAAGCTTTCTTT.

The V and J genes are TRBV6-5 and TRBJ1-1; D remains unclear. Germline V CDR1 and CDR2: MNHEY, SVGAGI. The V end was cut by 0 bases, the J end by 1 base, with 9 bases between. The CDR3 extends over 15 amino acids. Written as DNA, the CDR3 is TGTGCCAGCAGTTACTCCTATAGTAGGAACACTGAAGCTTTCTTT. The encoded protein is CASSYSYSRNTEAFF.

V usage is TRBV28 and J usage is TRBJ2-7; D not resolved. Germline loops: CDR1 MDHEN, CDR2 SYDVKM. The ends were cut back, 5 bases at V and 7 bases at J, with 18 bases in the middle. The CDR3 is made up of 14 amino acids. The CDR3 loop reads CASSDAASGLEQYF. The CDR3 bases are TGTGCCAGCAGTGATGCGGCCTCCGGGTTAGAGCAGTACTTC.

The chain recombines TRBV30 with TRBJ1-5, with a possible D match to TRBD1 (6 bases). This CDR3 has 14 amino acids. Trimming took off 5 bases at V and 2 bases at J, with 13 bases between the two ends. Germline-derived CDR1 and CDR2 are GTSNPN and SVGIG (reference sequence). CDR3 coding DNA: TGTGCCTGGTCCAGGGGCATTGGCAATCAGCCCCAGCATTTT. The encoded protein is CAWSRGIGNQPQHF.

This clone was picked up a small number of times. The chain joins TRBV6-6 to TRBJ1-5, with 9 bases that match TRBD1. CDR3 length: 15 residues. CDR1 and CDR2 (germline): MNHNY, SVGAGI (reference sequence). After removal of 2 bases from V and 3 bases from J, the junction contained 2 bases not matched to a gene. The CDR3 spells CASSYRDRDNQPQHF. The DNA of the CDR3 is TGTGCCAGCAGTTACCGGGACAGGGACAATCAGCCCCAGCATTTT.

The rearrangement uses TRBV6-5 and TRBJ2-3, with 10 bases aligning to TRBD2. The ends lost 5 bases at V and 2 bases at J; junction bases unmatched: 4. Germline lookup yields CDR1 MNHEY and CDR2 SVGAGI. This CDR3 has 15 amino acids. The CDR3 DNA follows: TGTGCCAGCAGTCGGGGACTAGCGAACACAGATACGCAGTATTTT. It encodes CASSRGLANTDTQYF.

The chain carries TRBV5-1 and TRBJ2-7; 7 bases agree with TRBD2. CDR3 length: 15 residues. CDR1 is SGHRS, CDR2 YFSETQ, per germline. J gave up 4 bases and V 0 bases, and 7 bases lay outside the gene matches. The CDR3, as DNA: TGCGCCAGCAGCTTGGGGCCTAGCGGTAATTACGAGCAGTACTTC. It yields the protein CASSLGPSGNYEQYF.

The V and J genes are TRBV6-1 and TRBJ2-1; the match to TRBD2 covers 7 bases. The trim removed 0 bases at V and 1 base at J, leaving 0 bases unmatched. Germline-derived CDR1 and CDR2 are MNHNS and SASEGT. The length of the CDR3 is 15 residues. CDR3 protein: CASSEAGGSYNEQFF. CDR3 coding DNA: TGTGCCAGCAGTGAAGCGGGAGGGTCCTACAATGAGCAGTTCTTC.

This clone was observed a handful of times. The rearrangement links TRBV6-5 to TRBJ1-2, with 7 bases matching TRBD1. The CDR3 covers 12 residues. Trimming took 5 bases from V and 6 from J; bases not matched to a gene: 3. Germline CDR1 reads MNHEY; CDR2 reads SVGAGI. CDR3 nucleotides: TGTGCCAGCAGTCGAGGGACAGATGGCTACACCTTC. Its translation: CASSRGTDGYTF.

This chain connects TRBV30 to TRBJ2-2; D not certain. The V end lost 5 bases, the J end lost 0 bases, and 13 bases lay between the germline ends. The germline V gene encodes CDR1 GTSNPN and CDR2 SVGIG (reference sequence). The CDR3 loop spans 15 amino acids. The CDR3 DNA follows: TGTGCCTGGGTTCGGCGTGGGCCGAACACCGGGGAGCTGTTTTTT. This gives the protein CAWVRRGPNTGELFF.